The clone carrying this TCR beta chain showed up just once. The antigen remains undetermined. Here immunoSEQ multiplex PCR was the method, and the copy in TCRdb shows in-frame clones only, minus some. Of 55,000 to 75,000 clones listed, over 75% are singletons. The sample originates from a study of identifying expanded T cells in peripheral blood. Study conclusions and caveats: Around 1.2 clones differed between technical replicates, versus approximately 17 and 20 over time. Variance in clone template counts between roughly 2-week samples significantly increased with total template count across all healthy donors.

Collection occurred without any documented infections or immune events in donors. The CDR3 loop spans 15 amino acids. In germline, CDR1 is GTSNPN, CDR2 SVGIG (reference sequence). The V gene end was trimmed by 3 bases and the J gene end by 0 bases; junction bases not matched to a gene: 5. The receptor comes from a person aged 18-69 years in good health. Input material: blood. The chain links TRBV30 to TRBJ1-2; 9 bases fit TRBD1. In DNA, the CDR3 is TGTGCCTGGAGGCCGGACAGGGGCCCTAACTATGGCTACACCTTC. It translates to CAWRPDRGPNYGYTF. Supplemented by reference TRBV30 and TRBJ1-2, the full variable domain reads SQTIHQWPATLVQPVGSPLSLECTVEGTSNPNLYWYRQAAGRGLQLLFYSVGIGQISSEVPQNLSASRPQDRQFILSSKKLLLSDSGFYLCAWRPDRGPNYGYTFGSGTRLTVV.